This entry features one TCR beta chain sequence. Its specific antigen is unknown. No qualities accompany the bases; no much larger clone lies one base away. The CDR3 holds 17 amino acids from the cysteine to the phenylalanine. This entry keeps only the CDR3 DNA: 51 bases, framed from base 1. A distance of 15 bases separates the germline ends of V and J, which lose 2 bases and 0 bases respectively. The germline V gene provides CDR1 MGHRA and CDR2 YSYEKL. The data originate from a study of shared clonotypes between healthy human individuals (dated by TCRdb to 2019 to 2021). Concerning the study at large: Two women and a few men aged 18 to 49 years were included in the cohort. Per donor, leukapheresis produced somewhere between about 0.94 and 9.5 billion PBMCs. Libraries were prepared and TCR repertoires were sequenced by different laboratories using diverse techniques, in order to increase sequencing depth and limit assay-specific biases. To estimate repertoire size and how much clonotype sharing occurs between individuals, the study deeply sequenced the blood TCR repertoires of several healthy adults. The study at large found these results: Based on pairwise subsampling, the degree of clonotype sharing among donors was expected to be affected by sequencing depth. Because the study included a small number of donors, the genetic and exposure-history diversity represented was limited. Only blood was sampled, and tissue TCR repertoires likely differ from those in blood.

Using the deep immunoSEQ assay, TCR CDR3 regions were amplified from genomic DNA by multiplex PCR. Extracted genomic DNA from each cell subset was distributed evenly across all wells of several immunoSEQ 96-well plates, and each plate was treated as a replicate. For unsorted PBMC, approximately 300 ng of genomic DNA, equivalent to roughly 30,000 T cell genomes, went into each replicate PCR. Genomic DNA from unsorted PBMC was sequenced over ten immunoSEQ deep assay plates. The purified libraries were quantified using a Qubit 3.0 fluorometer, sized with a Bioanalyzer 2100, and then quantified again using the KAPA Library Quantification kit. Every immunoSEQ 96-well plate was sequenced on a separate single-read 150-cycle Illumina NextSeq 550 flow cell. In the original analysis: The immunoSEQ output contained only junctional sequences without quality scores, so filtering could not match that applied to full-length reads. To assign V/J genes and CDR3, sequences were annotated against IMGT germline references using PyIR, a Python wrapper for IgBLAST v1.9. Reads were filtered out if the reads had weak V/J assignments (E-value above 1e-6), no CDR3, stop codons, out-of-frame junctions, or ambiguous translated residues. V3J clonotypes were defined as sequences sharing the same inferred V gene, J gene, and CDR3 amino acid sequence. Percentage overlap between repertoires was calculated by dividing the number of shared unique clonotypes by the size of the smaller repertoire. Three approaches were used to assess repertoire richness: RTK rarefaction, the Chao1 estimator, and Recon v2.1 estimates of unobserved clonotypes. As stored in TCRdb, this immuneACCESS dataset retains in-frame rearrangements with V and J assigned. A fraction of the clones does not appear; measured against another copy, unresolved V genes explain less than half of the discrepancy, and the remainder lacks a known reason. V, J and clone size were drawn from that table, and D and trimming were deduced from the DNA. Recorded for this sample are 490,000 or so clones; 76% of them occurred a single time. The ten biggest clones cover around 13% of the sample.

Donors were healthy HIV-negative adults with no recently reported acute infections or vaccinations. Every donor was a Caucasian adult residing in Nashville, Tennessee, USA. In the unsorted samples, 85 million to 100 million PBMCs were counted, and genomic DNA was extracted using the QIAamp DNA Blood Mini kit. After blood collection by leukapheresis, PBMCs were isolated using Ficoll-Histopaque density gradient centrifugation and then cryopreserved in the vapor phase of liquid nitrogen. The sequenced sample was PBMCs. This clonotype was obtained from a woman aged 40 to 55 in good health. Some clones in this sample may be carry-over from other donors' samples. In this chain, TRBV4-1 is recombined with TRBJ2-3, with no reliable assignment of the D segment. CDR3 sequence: CASSQSGQTSSTDTQYF. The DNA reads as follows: TGCGCCAGCAGCCAATCCGGTCAGACATCTAGCACAGATACGCAGTATTTT.